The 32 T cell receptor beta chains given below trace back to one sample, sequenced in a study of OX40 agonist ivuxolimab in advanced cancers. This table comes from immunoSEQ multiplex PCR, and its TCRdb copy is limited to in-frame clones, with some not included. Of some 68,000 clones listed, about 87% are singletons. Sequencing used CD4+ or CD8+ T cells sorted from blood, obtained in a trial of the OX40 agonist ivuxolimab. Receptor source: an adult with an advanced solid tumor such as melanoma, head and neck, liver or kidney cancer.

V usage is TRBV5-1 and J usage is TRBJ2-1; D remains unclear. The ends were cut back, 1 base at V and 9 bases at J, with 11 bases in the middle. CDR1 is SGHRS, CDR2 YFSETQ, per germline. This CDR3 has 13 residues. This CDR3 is CASSLLGNGEQFF. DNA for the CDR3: TGCGCCAGCAGCTTGTTGGGGAACGGTGAGCAGTTCTTC.

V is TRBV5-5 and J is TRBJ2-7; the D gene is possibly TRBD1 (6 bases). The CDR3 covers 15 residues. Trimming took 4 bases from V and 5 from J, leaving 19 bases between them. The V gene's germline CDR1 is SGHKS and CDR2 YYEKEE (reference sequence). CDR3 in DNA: TGTGCCAGCAGCGGGGGCGTCAGGGTGGTACACGAGCAGTACTTC. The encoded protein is CASSGGVRVVHEQYF.

In nucleotides, the CDR3 is TGCGCCAGCAGCTCTCGCGTGAGTAGCGGACCCCGTGAGCAGTACTTC. The encoded protein is CASSSRVSSGPREQYF. This chain uses TRBV5-1 with TRBJ2-7, with a weak D call TRBD2 (6 bases). Per germline, CDR1 SGHRS and CDR2 YFSETQ. V lost 3 bases, J lost 7 bases, and 23 bases lay in between. CDR3 length: 16 amino acids.

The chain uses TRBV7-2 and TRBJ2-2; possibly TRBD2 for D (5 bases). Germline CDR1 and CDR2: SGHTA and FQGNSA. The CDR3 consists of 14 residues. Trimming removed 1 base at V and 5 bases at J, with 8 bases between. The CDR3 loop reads CASSLERTTGELFF. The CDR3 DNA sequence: TGTGCCAGCAGCTTAGAACGGACTACCGGGGAGCTGTTTTTT.

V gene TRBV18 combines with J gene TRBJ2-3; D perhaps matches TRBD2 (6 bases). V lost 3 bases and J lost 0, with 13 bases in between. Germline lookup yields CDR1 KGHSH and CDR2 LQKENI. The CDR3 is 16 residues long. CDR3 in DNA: TGTGCCAGCTCACCCGGGGGAGGAGGAAGCACAGATACGCAGTATTTT. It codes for CASSPGGGGSTDTQYF.

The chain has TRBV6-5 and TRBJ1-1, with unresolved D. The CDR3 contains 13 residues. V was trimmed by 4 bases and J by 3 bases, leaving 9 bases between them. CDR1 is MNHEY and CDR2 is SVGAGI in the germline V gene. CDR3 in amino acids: CASSSTSYTEAFF. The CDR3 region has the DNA TGTGCCAGCAGTTCTACTTCCTACACTGAAGCTTTCTTT.

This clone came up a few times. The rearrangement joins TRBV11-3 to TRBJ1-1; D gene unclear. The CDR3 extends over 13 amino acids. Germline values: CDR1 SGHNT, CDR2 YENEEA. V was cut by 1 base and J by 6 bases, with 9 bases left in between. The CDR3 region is CASSLVARSEAFF. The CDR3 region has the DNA TGTGCCAGCAGCTTAGTTGCGAGGTCTGAAGCTTTCTTT. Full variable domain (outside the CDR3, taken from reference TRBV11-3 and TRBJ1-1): EAGVVQSPRYKIIEKKQPVAFWCNPISGHNTLYWYLQNLGQGPELLIRYENEEAVDDSQLPKDRFSAERLKGVDSTLKIQPAELGDSAVYLCASSLVARSEAFFGQGTRLTVV.

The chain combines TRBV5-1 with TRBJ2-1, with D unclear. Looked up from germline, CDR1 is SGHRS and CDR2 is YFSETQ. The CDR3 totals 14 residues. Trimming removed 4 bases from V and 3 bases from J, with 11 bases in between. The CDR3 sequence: CASSPSLIYNEQFF. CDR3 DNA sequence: TGCGCCAGCAGCCCGTCCCTTATCTACAATGAGCAGTTCTTC.

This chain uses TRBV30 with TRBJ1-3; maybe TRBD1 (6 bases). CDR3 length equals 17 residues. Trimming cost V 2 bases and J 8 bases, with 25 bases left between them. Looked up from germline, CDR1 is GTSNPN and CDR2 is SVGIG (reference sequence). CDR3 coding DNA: TGTGCCTGGAGTCAGGGGAACAACACTCCTCGTAACTACACCATATATTTT. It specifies CAWSQGNNTPRNYTIYF. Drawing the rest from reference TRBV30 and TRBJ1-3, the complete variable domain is SQTIHQWPATLVQPVGSPLSLECTVEGTSNPNLYWYRQAAGRGLQLLFYSVGIGQISSEVPQNLSASRPQDRQFILSSKKLLLSDSGFYLCAWSQGNNTPRNYTIYFGEGSWLTVV.

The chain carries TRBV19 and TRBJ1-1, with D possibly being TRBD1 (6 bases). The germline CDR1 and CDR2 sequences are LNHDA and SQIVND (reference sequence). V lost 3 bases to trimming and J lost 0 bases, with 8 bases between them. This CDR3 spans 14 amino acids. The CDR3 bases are TGTGCCAGTAGTATTGGACAGATGAACACTGAAGCTTTCTTT. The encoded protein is CASSIGQMNTEAFF.

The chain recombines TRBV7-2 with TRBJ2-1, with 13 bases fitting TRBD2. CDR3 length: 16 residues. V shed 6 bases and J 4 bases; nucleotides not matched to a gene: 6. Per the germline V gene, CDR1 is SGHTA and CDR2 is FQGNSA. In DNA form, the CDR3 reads TGTGCCAGCAGTTGGACTAGCGGGGGCCGTTACAATGAGCAGTTCTTC. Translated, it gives CASSWTSGGRYNEQFF.

CDR3 nucleotide sequence: TGTGCCAGCAGCCCCGACAGGGCCCCCATCTATGGCTACACCTTC. Translating it yields CASSPDRAPIYGYTF. The chain joins TRBV7-2 to TRBJ1-2, with 7 bases matching TRBD1. Germline V gene lookup returns CDR1 SGHTA and CDR2 FQGNSA. The CDR3 runs to 15 residues. Trimming took 5 bases from V and 4 from J; bases not matched to a gene: 10.

The CDR3 DNA is TGTGCCAGCAGCTCCCAGGGGAGGACCGGGGAGCTGTTTTTT. Translation gives CASSSQGRTGELFF. This chain joins TRBV7-2 and TRBJ2-2; D tentatively fits TRBD1 or TRBD2 (6 bases each). This CDR3 is built from 14 residues. Germline V gives CDR1 SGHTA, CDR2 FQGNSA. Trimming took off 4 bases at V and 5 bases at J, with 11 bases between the two ends.

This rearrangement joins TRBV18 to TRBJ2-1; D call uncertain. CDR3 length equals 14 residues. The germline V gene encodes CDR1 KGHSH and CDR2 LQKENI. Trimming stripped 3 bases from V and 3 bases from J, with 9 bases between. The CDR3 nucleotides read TGTGCCAGCTCACCTATCCCGGACTACAATGAGCAGTTCTTC. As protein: CASSPIPDYNEQFF.

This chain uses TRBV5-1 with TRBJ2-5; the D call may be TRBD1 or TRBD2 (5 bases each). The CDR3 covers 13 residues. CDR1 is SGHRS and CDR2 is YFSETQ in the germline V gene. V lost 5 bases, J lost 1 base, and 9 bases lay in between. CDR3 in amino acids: CASRGETQETQYF. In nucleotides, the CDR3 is TGCGCCAGCAGGGGGGAGACCCAAGAGACCCAGTACTTC.

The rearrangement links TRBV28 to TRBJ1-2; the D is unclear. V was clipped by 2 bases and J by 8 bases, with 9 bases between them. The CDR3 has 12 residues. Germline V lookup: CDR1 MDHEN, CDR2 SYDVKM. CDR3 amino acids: CASSLMGMGYTF. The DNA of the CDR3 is TGTGCCAGCAGTTTAATGGGGATGGGCTACACCTTC.

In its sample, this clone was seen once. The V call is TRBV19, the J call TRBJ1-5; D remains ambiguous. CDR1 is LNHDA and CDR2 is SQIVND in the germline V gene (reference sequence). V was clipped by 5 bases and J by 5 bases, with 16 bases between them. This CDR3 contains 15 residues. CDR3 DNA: TGTGCCAGTAGTGGCGAGGGTGGGAGTTATCAGCCCCAGCATTTT. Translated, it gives CASSGEGGSYQPQHF.

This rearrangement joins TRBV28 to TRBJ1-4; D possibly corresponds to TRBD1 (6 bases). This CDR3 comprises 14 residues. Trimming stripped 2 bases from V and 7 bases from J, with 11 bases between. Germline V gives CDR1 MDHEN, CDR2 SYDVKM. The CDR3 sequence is CASSLVRGSEKLFF. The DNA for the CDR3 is TGTGCCAGCAGTTTAGTCAGGGGATCTGAAAAACTGTTTTTT.

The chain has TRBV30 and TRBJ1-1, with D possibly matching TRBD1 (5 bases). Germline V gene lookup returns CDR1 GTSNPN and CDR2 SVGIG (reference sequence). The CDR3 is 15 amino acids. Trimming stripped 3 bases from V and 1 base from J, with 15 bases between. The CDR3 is CAWSHELGPNTEAFF. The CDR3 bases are TGTGCCTGGAGCCATGAGCTGGGGCCGAACACTGAAGCTTTCTTT.

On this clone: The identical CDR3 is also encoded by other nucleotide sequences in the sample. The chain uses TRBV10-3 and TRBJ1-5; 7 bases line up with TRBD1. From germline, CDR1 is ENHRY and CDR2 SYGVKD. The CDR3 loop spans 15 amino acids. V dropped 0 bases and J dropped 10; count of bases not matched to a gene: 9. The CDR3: CAISESGQRLNPQHF. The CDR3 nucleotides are TGTGCCATCAGTGAGTCGGGACAGCGATTAAATCCCCAGCATTTT.

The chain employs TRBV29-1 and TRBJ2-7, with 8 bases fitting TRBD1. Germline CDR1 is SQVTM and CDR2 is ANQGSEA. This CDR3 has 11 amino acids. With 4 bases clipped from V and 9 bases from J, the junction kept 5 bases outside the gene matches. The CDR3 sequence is CSVGTGFGQYF. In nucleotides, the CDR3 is TGCAGCGTTGGGACAGGGTTCGGGCAGTACTTC.

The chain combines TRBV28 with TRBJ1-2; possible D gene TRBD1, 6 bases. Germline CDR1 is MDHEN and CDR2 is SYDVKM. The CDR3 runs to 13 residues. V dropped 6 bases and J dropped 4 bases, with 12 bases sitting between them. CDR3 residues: CASRGGGGYGYTF. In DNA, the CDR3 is TGTGCCAGCAGGGGAGGGGGAGGCTATGGCTACACCTTC.

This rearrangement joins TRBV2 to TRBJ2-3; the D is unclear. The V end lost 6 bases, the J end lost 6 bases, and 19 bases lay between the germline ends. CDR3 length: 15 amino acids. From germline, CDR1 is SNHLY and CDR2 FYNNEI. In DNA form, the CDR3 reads TGTGCCAGCAGCCAACAGAGTCTCCAGCGCGATACGCAGTATTTT. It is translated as CASSQQSLQRDTQYF.

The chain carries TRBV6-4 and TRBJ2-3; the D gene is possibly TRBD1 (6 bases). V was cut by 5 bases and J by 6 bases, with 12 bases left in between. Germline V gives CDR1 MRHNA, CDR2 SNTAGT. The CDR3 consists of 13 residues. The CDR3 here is CASSKDQGDTQYF. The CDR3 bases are TGTGCCAGCAGTAAGGACCAGGGGGATACGCAGTATTTT.

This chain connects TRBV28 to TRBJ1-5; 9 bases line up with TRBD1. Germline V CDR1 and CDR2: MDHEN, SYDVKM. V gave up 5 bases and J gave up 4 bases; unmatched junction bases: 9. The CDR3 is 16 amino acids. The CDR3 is CASSPSGQGRNQPQHF. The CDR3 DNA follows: TGTGCCAGCAGTCCCTCGGGACAGGGAAGGAATCAGCCCCAGCATTTT.

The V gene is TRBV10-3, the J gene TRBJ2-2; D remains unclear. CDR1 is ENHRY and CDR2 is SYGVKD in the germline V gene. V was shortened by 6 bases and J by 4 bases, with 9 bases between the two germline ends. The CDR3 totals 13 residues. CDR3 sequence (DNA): TGTGCCATCAGCCCTATTATCACCGGGGAGCTGTTTTTT. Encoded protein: CAISPIITGELFF.

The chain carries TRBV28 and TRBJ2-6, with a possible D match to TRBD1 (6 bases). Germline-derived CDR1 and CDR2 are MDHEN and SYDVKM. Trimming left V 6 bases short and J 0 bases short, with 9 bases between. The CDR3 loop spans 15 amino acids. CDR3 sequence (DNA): TGTGCCAGCAGCCCGGACAGCTCTGGGGCCAACGTCCTGACTTTC. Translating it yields CASSPDSSGANVLTF.

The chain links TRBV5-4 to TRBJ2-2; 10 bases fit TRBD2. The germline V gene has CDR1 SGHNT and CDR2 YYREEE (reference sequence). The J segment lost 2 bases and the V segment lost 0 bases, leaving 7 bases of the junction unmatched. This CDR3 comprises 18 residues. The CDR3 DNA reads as TGTGCCAGCAGCTTGGGGCCGGTAGCGGGGGGAAACACCGGGGAGCTGTTTTTT. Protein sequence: CASSLGPVAGGNTGELFF. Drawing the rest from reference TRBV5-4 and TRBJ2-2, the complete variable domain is ETGVTQSPTHLIKTRGQQVTLRCSSQSGHNTVSWYQQALGQGPQFIFQYYREEENGRGNFPPRFSGLQFPNYSSELNVNALELDDSALYLCASSLGPVAGGNTGELFFGEGSRLTVL.

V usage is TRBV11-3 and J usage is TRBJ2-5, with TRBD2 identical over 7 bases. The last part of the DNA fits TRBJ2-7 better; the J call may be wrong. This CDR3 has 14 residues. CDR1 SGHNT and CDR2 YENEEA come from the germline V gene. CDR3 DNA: TGTGCCAGCAGCTTCACGGGGGGACTGGGCGAGCAGTACTTC. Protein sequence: CASSFTGGLGEQYF.

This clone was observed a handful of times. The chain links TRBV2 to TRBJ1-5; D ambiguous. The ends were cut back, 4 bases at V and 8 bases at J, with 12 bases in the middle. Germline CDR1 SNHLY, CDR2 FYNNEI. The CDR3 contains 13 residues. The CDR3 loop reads CASSVNAAEPQHF. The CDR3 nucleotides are TGTGCCAGCAGTGTAAATGCTGCGGAGCCCCAGCATTTT.

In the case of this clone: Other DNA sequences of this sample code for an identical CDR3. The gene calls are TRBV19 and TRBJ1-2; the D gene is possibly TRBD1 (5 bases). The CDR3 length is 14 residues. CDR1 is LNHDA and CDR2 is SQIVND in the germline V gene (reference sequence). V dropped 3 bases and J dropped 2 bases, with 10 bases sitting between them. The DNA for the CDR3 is TGTGCCAGTAGTATTGGGACGGAGAACTATGGCTACACCTTC. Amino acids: CASSIGTENYGYTF.

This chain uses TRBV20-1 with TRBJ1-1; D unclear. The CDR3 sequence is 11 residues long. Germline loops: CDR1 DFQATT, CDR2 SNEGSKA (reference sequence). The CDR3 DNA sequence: TGCAGGTCTAGGGTGAACACTGAAGCTTTCTTT. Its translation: CRSRVNTEAFF.